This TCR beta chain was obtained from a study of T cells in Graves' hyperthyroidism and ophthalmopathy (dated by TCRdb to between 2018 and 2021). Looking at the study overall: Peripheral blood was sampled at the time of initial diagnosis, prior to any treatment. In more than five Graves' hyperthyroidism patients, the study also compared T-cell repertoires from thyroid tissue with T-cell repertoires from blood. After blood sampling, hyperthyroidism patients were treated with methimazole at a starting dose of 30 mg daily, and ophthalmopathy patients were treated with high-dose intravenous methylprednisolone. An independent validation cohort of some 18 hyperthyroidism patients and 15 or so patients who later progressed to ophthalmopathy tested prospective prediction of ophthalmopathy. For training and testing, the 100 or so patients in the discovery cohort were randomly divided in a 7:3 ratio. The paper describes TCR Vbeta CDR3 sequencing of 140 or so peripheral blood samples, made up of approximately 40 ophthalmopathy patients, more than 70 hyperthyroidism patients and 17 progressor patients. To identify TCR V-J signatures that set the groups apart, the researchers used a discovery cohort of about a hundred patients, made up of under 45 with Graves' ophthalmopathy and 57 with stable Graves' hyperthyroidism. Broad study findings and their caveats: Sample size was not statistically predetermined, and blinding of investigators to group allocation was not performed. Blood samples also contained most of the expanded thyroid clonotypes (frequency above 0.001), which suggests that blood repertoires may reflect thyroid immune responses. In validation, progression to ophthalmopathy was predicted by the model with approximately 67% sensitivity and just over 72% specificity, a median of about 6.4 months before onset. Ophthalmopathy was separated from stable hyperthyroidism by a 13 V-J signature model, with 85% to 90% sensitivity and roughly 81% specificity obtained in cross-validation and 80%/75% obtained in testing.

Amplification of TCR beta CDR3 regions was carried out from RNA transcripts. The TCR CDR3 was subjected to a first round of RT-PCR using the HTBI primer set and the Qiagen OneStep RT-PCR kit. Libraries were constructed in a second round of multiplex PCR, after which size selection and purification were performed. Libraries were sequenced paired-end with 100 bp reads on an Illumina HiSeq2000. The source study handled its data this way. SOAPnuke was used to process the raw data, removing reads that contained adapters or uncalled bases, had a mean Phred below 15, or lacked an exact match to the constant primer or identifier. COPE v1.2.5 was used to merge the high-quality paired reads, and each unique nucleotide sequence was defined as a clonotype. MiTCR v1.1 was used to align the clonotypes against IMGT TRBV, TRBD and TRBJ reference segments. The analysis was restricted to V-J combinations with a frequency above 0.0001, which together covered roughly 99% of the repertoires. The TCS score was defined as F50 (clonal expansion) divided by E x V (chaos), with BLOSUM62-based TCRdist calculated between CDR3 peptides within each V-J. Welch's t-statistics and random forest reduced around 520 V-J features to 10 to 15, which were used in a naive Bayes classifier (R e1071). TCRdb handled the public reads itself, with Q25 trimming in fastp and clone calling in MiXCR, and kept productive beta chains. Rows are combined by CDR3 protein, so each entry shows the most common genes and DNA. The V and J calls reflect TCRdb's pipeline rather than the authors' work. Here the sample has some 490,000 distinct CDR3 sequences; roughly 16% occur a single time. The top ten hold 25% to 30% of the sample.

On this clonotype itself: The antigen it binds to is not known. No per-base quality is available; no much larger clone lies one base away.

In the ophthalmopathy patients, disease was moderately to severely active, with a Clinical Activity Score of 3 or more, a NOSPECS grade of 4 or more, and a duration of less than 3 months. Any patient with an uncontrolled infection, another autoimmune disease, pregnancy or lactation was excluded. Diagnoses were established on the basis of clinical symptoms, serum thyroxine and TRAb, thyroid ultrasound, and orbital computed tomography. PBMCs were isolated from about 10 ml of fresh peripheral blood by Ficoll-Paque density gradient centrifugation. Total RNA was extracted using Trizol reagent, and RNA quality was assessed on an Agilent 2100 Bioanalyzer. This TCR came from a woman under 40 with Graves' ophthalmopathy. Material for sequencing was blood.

CDR3 reads: CSASSRLAYNEQFF. The nucleotides are TGCAGTGCTAGCTCGCGACTAGCTTACAATGAGCAGTTCTTC. This chain joins TRBV20-1 to TRBJ2-1, with 7 central nucleotides matching TRBD2. The germline V gene encodes CDR1 DFQATT and CDR2 SNEGSKA (reference sequence). V and J are trimmed by 3 bases and 4 bases, and the gene matches miss 6 bases of the junction. The CDR3 sequence holds 14 residues, the cysteine and phenylalanine included. The DNA shown is the 42-base CDR3, in frame from base 1.